This T cell receptor (beta chain) was found in a study of shared clonotypes between healthy human individuals. The data were produced by immunoSEQ multiplex PCR, yet TCRdb's version contains in-frame clones alone and is incomplete. The table lists millions of clones, about 92% of them singletons, with more than 1.5% in the top ten. From germline, CDR1 is WNHNN and CDR2 SYGVQD (reference sequence). The CDR3 totals 16 residues. The V end was cut by 0 bases, the J end by 4 bases, with 16 bases between. Only one count was recorded for this clone. CD45RO-negative cells were positively selected for CCR7, leaving out terminally differentiated effector memory CD45RA+ cells.

The V gene is TRBV10-1, the J gene TRBJ2-7; D remains unclear. Sequencing was performed on naive CD8+ T cells from PBMCs. The clonotype comes from a man aged 18 to 29 in good health. Some clones in this sample may be carry-over from other donors' samples. The CDR3 sequence is CASSESTGRGFYEQYF. The CDR3 coding sequence is TGCGCCAGCAGTGAGTCGACCGGCCGAGGTTTTTACGAGCAGTACTTC.